Included here is one T cell receptor (beta chain) sequence, with context. This clone came up many times. What this receptor recognizes is not known. Base quality data are lacking; no much larger clone is found one base away. V loses 1 base, J loses 6 bases, and the germline ends lie 13 bases apart. Counted from cysteine to phenylalanine, this CDR3 has 15 amino acids. Left in the record is the CDR3 DNA by itself, 45 bases read in frame from the first base. The germline V gene (reference sequence) yields LGHDT for CDR1 and YNNKEL for CDR2. No patient had received any treatment before thyroid surgery. Using T-cell receptor beta sequencing, the study looked back at clinical samples from patients collected from the early 2010s to the late 2010s. This entry is derived from a study of metastatic and nonmetastatic thyroid tumors (dated by TCRdb to 2018 to 2020). With regard to the full study: For patients with malignant and with benign thyroid disease, the researchers compared repertoires between peripheral blood samples and tumor or nodule tissue samples. What the authors observed across the whole study: In both blood and tumor samples, TCR beta diversity was reported to be significantly higher in malignant tumors than in benign nodules.

Library preparation employed PCR. TCRdb names Illumina HiSeq 4000 as the instrument used. High-throughput sequencing was used to profile the TCR beta-chain CDR3 region of each patient. As for the original processing: Drawing on CDR3 differences between clinicopathological groups, the researchers built a classifier meant to tell apart patients with distant-metastatic papillary thyroid cancer. The Shannon index was used to measure repertoire diversity, and the Morisita-Horn index was used to measure how similar tumor and blood repertoires were. The public reads were reanalyzed by TCRdb: fastp trimming at Q25, MiXCR alignment, in-frame beta chains only. The V and J calls and clone size are TCRdb's, not the authors'. In this sample the table shows approximately 12,000 clones, around 23% of which occur a single time. The ten largest clones take up about 3.9% of the sample.

In this chain, TRBV3-1 is recombined with TRBJ1-5, with the D segment identity uncertain. The sequence derives from a female donor with papillary thyroid cancer or a benign thyroid nodule (not recorded which). Some clones in this sample may be carry-over from other donors' samples. The sequenced sample consisted of blood. The nucleotide sequence is given as TGTGCCAGCAGCCAAGGAATACAGTTCCGTCAGCCCCAGCATTTT. It specifies CASSQGIQFRQPQHF.